This T cell receptor (beta chain) was sequenced in a study of T-cell reconstitution after alpha-beta-depleted transplantation in children. This CDR3 spans 15 amino acids. Using unique molecular identifiers, the investigators prepared the TCRbeta library. TCRdb re-called the PCR reads through MiXCR, storing one row per CDR3 protein. The sample carries 600,000 to 800,000 distinct CDR3 sequences, about 12% recorded once. The TCR originated in a girl aged 2-9 years with congenital amegakaryocytic thrombocytopenia, due to receive a stem cell transplant. This specimen consisted of PBMCs, obtained before TCRalphabeta/CD19-depleted stem cell transplant. The J gene is TRBJ2-1, the V gene TRBV21-1; the table's TRBD1 call for D was not verified on the DNA. TRBV21-1 is tagged as a pseudogene. The DNA of the CDR3 is TGTGCCAGCCAGAGTCGGGACAGGGTAACTCATGAGCAGTTCTTC. This codes for CASQSRDRVTHEQFF.